This T cell receptor beta chain was captured in a study of T cells after posttransplantation cyclophosphamide. Remarks on this clone: Its antigen is undetermined.

Control samples came 1 year after myeloablative marrow transplants with methotrexate plus calcineurin inhibitor. Notes on the study in general: Skin or GI-infiltrating T cells shared few TRB sequences with blood. Recipient CMV seropositivity and CMV reactivation strongly tracked TRB clonality. Later post-transplant blood repertoires were often dominated by donor CD8+ memory clones.

The V and J ends lost 6 bases and 2 bases respectively, with 14 bases between them. The CDR3 runs to 14 residues. Germline V CDR1 and CDR2: SNHLY, FYNNEI. This table comes from immunoSEQ multiplex PCR, and its TCRdb copy is limited to in-frame clones, with some not included. The table records roughly 20,000 clones, roughly 90% of them present only once. This sample comprised PBMCs, obtained after an allogeneic stem cell transplant with a calcineurin inhibitor and methotrexate. This rearrangement joins TRBV2 to TRBJ2-7, with a weak D call TRBD2 (5 bases). The clonotype comes from a female patient in her fifties or sixties who received an allogeneic stem cell transplant from an unrelated donor, was CMV-positive, and had chronic GVHD only. The graft donor may have contributed some T cells. The CDR3 nucleotides are TGTGCCAGCAGAGCGGAGCGCTCAACCTACGAGCAGTACTTC. Translated, it gives CASRAERSTYEQYF.